This T cell receptor (beta chain) was recorded in a study of T cell responses to AZD1222 COVID-19 vaccine. Study outcomes and limitations: Females made up more of the donors, who were largely white British, and clonal diversity may have come out too low. CD4 TCRs covered the whole spike, strongest at regions 160-218 and 743-854.

On this clone itself: The antigen is unknown.

Trimming removed 3 bases from V and 4 bases from J, with 22 bases in between. The CDR3 is 17 amino acids. From germline, CDR1 is MGHRA and CDR2 YSYEKL. The repertoire was sequenced with immunoSEQ multiplex PCR; TCRdb's copy has only in-frame clones and lacks some. The repertoire holds 130,000 to 150,000 clones, roughly 92% seen once, with about 1.5% in the top ten. This specimen was peripheral blood, taken on day 0 of AZD1222 vaccination. This rearrangement joins TRBV4-1 to TRBJ2-7, with a weak D call TRBD2 (5 bases). The receptor was isolated from an adult in good health. CDR3 nucleotides: TGCGCCAGCAGCCATGCGTTCACAACTAGAGGAGGTTACGAGCAGTACTTC. Translating gives CASSHAFTTRGGYEQYF.